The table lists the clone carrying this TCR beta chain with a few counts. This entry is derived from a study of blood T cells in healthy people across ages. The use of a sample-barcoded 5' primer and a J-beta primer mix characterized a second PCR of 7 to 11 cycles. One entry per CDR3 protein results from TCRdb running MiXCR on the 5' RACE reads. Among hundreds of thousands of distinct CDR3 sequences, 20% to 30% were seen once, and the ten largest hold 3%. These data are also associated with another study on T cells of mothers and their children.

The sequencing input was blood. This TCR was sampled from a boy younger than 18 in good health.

The CDR3 region is CASSETSYEQYF. The CDR3, as DNA: TGTGCCAGCAGTGAAACCAGCTACGAGCAGTACTTC. This chain connects TRBV2 to TRBJ2-7; no definite D call. This CDR3 comprises 12 residues. Germline CDR1 reads SNHLY; CDR2 reads FYNNEI. V was clipped by 2 bases and J by 3 bases, with 5 bases between them.